This T cell receptor beta chain derives from a study of blood T cell repertoires in COVID-19. Study-level information: Material from acute and convalescent COVID-19 was sourced from the United States, Italy and Spain. PBMCs, B-cell-depleted T cells, or T cells provided the cDNA or gDNA that made up the material.

The CDR3 is made up of 14 amino acids. The germline V and J ends were trimmed by 3 bases and 1 base, with 6 bases remaining between them. Germline values: CDR1 MGHDK, CDR2 SYGVNS. In the original analysis: It was from reference gene primer amplification that nucleated cell counts were estimated. Only in-frame clones appear in the TCRdb table, and some are missing; sequencing was by immunoSEQ multiplex PCR. The V and J calls and clone size were taken over from that table, and D and trimming were inferred from the DNA. This table holds about 150,000 clones, 82% found once. The source is a woman of 80 years or more with active or convalescent COVID-19. Sequencing input: peripheral blood. The J gene is TRBJ2-2, the V gene TRBV25-1; D call uncertain. CDR3 loop: CASSEWQNTGELFF. CDR3 nucleotides: TGTGCCAGCAGTGAGTGGCAGAACACCGGGGAGCTGTTTTTT. Full variable domain (outside the CDR3, taken from reference TRBV25-1 and TRBJ2-2): EADIYQTPRYLVIGTGKKITLECSQTMGHDKMYWYQQDPGMELHLIHYSYGVNSTEKGDLSSESTVSRIRTEHFPLTLESARPSHTSQYLCASSEWQNTGELFFGEGSRLTVL.